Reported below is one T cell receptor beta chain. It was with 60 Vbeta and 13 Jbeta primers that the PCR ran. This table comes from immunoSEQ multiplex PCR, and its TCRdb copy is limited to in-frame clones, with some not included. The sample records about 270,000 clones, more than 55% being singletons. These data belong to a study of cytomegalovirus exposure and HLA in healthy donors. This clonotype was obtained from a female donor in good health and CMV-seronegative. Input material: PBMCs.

Here the CDR3 DNA reads TGTGCCACCACAGGAAGGGTGGGAGGGGAGCTGTTTTTT. Translating gives CATTGRVGGELFF. V gene TRBV27 combines with J gene TRBJ2-2; a weak D match, TRBD1 (5 bases). Germline V gene lookup returns CDR1 MNHEY and CDR2 SMNVEV (reference sequence). V was clipped by 10 bases and J by 8 bases, with 17 bases between them. The CDR3 covers 13 residues.